Listed below are T cell receptor beta chains from one sample, sequenced in a study of shared clonotypes between healthy human individuals. Sequenced by immunoSEQ multiplex PCR; TCRdb stores in-frame clones only, minus some. This table holds around 1.9 million clones, about 93% found once. Sequencing used naive CD8+ T cells from PBMCs. The receptors were gathered from a man between 18 and 29 years old in good health. Some clones in this sample may be carry-over from other donors' samples. The CDR3 runs from the conserved cysteine through the conserved F or W. Fields, in order: J gene, clone size, V gene, D gene, CDR3 protein, CDR3 DNA. The D gene is left open where the match is weak. Size values are once, few and many counts, or a class for expanded clones, and some rows have none.

J gene: TRBJ1-1; clone size: -; V gene: TRBV7-9; D gene: -; CDR3 protein: CASSWGTTEAFF; CDR3 DNA: TGTGCCAGCAGCTGGGGGACCACTGAAGCTTTCTTT
J gene: TRBJ2-7; clone size: -; V gene: TRBV4-1; D gene: TRBD2; CDR3 protein: CASSPLEGGWYEQYF; CDR3 DNA: TGCGCCAGCAGCCCCCTAGAGGGAGGGTGGTACGAGCAGTACTTC
J gene: TRBJ2-1; clone size: -; V gene: TRBV28; D gene: -; CDR3 protein: CASSPQRRIDEQFF; CDR3 DNA: TGTGCCAGCAGTCCCCAACGCCGTATCGATGAGCAGTTCTTC
J gene: TRBJ2-1; clone size: -; V gene: TRBV27; D gene: TRBD2; CDR3 protein: CASTTSGDVYNEQFF; CDR3 DNA: TGTGCCAGCACGACTAGCGGGGACGTCTACAATGAGCAGTTCTTC
J gene: TRBJ1-5; clone size: -; V gene: TRBV15; D gene: -; CDR3 protein: CATSREEGDQPQHF; CDR3 DNA: TGTGCCACCAGCAGAGAGGAAGGAGATCAGCCCCAGCATTTT
J gene: TRBJ2-3; clone size: -; V gene: TRBV28; D gene: -; CDR3 protein: CASSLSISQLRDTQYF; CDR3 DNA: TGTGCCAGCAGTTTATCTATAAGTCAGCTAAGGGATACGCAGTATTTT
J gene: TRBJ1-1; clone size: -; V gene: TRBV27; D gene: TRBD1; CDR3 protein: CASRDRGRDTEAFF; CDR3 DNA: TGTGCCAGCAGGGACAGGGGGAGAGACACTGAAGCTTTCTTT
J gene: TRBJ2-3; clone size: -; V gene: TRBV9; D gene: -; CDR3 protein: CASSLSTDTQYF; CDR3 DNA: TGTGCCAGCAGCCTTTCCACAGATACGCAGTATTTT
J gene: TRBJ1-5; clone size: -; V gene: TRBV6-1; D gene: -; CDR3 protein: CASSELGGNSNQPQHF; CDR3 DNA: TGTGCCAGCAGTGAATTGGGGGGTAATAGCAATCAGCCCCAGCATTTT
J gene: TRBJ1-2; clone size: -; V gene: TRBV19; D gene: -; CDR3 protein: CASNRGRESYGYTF; CDR3 DNA: TGTGCCAGTAATCGGGGACGAGAGAGCTATGGCTACACCTTC
J gene: TRBJ2-1; clone size: -; V gene: TRBV6-4; D gene: TRBD2; CDR3 protein: CASSDAPTSGRAHEQFF; CDR3 DNA: TGTGCCAGCAGTGATGCCCCGACTAGCGGGAGGGCCCATGAGCAGTTCTTC
J gene: TRBJ2-1; clone size: -; V gene: TRBV19; D gene: -; CDR3 protein: CASSLDRDNNEQFF; CDR3 DNA: TGTGCCAGTAGTCTGGACCGGGACAACAATGAGCAGTTCTTC
J gene: TRBJ2-7; clone size: -; V gene: TRBV7-8; D gene: TRBD1; CDR3 protein: CASSSSLTGSTYEQYF; CDR3 DNA: TGTGCCAGCAGCTCGTCGTTGACAGGGTCAACCTACGAGCAGTACTTC
J gene: TRBJ1-5; clone size: -; V gene: TRBV19; D gene: TRBD1; CDR3 protein: CASSIGARGFYSNQPQHF; CDR3 DNA: TGTGCCAGTAGTATAGGGGCCAGGGGGTTTTATAGCAATCAGCCCCAGCATTTT
J gene: TRBJ2-3; clone size: once; V gene: TRBV7-9; D gene: -; CDR3 protein: CASSFGLGALTDTQYF; CDR3 DNA: TGTGCCAGCAGCTTTGGGTTAGGGGCCCTCACAGATACGCAGTATTTT
J gene: TRBJ2-1; clone size: -; V gene: TRBV6-5; D gene: TRBD1; CDR3 protein: CASSYQGESLNEQFF; CDR3 DNA: TGTGCCAGCAGTTACCAGGGGGAATCCCTCAATGAGCAGTTCTTC